Following are 7 T cell receptor beta chains from one sample sequenced in a study of T cell responses to AZD1222 COVID-19 vaccine. The table came from immunoSEQ multiplex PCR; TCRdb's copy has only in-frame clones and leaves some out. This sample yields 100,000 to 150,000 clones, of which around 90% are seen a single time; roughly 4.2% belongs to the top ten. The material was peripheral blood, obtained on day 0 of AZD1222 vaccination. The origin of the receptors is an adult in good health.

The rearrangement uses TRBV6-5 and TRBJ2-2; 10 nucleotides align to TRBD1. J lost 5 bases, V lost 2 bases, and 5 bases had no gene match. There are 16 residues in the CDR3. The germline V gene encodes CDR1 MNHEY and CDR2 SVGAGI. As DNA, the CDR3 is TGTGCCAGCAGTTACACTTGGACAGGGGGGACCGGGGAGCTGTTTTTT. The encoded protein is CASSYTWTGGTGELFF.

This sequence joins TRBV7-3 and TRBJ1-6, with 8 bases aligning to TRBD1. The trim removed 3 bases at V and 10 bases at J, leaving 8 bases unmatched. CDR3 size: 15 residues. The germline V gene encodes CDR1 SGHTA and CDR2 FQGTGA. The DNA for the CDR3 is TGTGCCAGCAGCTTTTCAGGACAGGGTACCTCACCCCTCCACTTT. It yields the protein CASSFSGQGTSPLHF.

The J gene is TRBJ2-7, the V gene TRBV6-6; D may be TRBD2 (6 bases). Germline V lookup: CDR1 MNHNY, CDR2 SVGAGI (reference sequence). This CDR3 contains 14 residues. V lost 6 bases and J lost 2, with 14 bases in between. CDR3 in amino acids: CASSRGTQTYEQYF. In DNA, the CDR3 is TGTGCCAGCAGCCGCGGGACCCAAACCTACGAGCAGTACTTC.

The V call is TRBV6-5, the J call TRBJ1-2, with 8 bases that match TRBD1. The CDR3 extends over 13 amino acids. The germline CDR1 and CDR2 sequences are MNHEY and SVGAGI. The junction had 8 bases not matched to a gene; V was cut back by 6 bases and J by 8 bases. The CDR3 DNA is TGTGCCAGCAGATCCTCAGGGGGCGGCGGCTACACCTTC. Translation gives CASRSSGGGGYTF.

The rearrangement uses TRBV6-5 and TRBJ1-2; 7 positions match TRBD1. The junction had 4 bases not matched to a gene; V was cut back by 6 bases and J by 0 bases. The germline V gene encodes CDR1 MNHEY and CDR2 SVGAGI. The CDR3 extends over 14 amino acids. The CDR3 loop is CASRRQGSNYGYTF. CDR3 nucleotide sequence: TGTGCCAGCAGGAGACAGGGATCTAACTATGGCTACACCTTC.

The DNA for the CDR3 is TGTGCCAGCAGTTTCGCGCAACGGGCCGAAAAACTGTTTTTT. Its translation is CASSFAQRAEKLFF. The chain carries TRBV6-2 or TRBV6-3 and TRBJ1-4; no clear D. The CDR3 loop spans 14 amino acids. V shed 4 bases and J shed 8 bases, with 14 bases lying between them. Germline V CDR1 and CDR2: MNHEY, SVGEGT.

The chain employs TRBV5-1 and TRBJ2-1; D is undetermined. Trimming cost V 0 bases and J 10 bases, with 14 bases left between them. Germline V lookup: CDR1 SGHRS, CDR2 YFSETQ. This CDR3 spans 14 amino acids. CDR3 residues: CASSLDQSVGEQFF. The CDR3 bases are TGCGCCAGCAGCTTGGATCAATCGGTTGGGGAGCAGTTCTTC.